The 11 T cell receptor beta chains given below trace back to one sample, sequenced in a study of breast tumors, draining lymph nodes, adjacent tissues. TCRdb passed the multiplex PCR reads through MiXCR, listing each CDR3 protein once. Among some 230,000 distinct CDR3 sequences listed, less than 45% were seen once. Axillary draining lymph nodes of breast cancer patients supplied the node samples. Input material: axillary lymph node tissue. These receptors were taken from a female donor with breast cancer. Some clones in this sample may be carry-over from other donors' samples.

A single count supports this clonotype. This chain connects TRBV7-9 to TRBJ2-2; no reliable D call. From germline, CDR1 is SEHNR and CDR2 FQNEAQ (reference sequence). The V end lost 6 bases, the J end lost 8 bases, and 19 bases lay between the germline ends. CDR3 length: 15 amino acids. The CDR3 spells CASSARTTPLGELFF. The CDR3 coding sequence is TGTGCCAGCAGTGCTAGGACCACTCCTTTGGGGGAGCTGTTTTTT. Filled out from reference TRBV7-9 and TRBJ2-2, the complete variable domain reads DTGVSQNPRHKITKRGQNVTFRCDPISEHNRLYWYRQTLGQGPEFLTYFQNEAQLEKSRLLSDRFSAERPKGSFSTLEIQRTEQGDSAMYLCASSARTTPLGELFFGEGSRLTVL.

The rearrangement uses TRBV7-3 and TRBJ1-4; TRBD1 might be the D (5 bases). Trimming cost V 3 bases and J 3 bases, with 8 bases left between them. Germline CDR1 SGHTA, CDR2 FQGTGA. The CDR3 spans 14 residues. For the CDR3, the DNA is TGTGCCAGCAGCTTCGGGGGGGCTAATGAAAAACTGTTTTTT. Encoded protein: CASSFGGANEKLFF.

This clonotype occurred many times. The chain's CDR3 is CSARRNEKLFF. As DNA, the CDR3 is TGCAGTGCTAGGAGGAATGAAAAACTGTTTTTT. This chain uses TRBV20-1 with TRBJ1-4; D remains unclear. Germline-derived CDR1 and CDR2 are DFQATT and SNEGSKA (reference sequence). Between the trimmed V and J ends, which lost 3 bases and 5 bases, there was a span of 4 bases. This CDR3 has 11 residues.

The chain employs TRBV5-4 and TRBJ2-4; tentatively, D is TRBD2 (7 bases). V was trimmed by 0 bases and J by 5 bases, leaving 12 bases between them. CDR1 is SGHNT and CDR2 is YYREEE in the germline V gene (reference sequence). The CDR3 runs 15 residues. The DNA of the CDR3 is TGTGCCAGCAGCTTGGCTCTGGGGGGGCAAAACATTCAGTACTTC. Its translation: CASSLALGGQNIQYF.

This clonotype came up many times. V usage is TRBV20-1 and J usage is TRBJ2-7; TRBD2 agrees at 13 bases. CDR1 and CDR2 from the germline V gene are DFQATT and SNEGSKA (reference sequence). V dropped 5 bases and J dropped 1; count of bases not matched to a gene: 5. This CDR3 has 15 residues. The CDR3: CSAPTSGGASYEQYF. In DNA, the CDR3 is TGCAGTGCTCCCACTAGCGGGGGGGCATCCTACGAGCAGTACTTC.

This clonotype occurred many times. The rearrangement links TRBV20-1 to TRBJ2-1, with unresolved D. V shed 6 bases and J shed 5 bases, with 14 bases lying between them. This CDR3 spans 13 amino acids. CDR1 and CDR2 (germline): DFQATT, SNEGSKA (reference sequence). This chain's CDR3 is CSAFSAAHNEQFF. CDR3 DNA sequence: TGCAGTGCCTTCTCAGCCGCTCACAATGAGCAGTTCTTC.

There are many counts of this clonotype. The rearrangement uses TRBV12-3 or TRBV12-4 and TRBJ1-2; TRBD1 agrees at 9 bases. This CDR3 contains 14 residues. Trimming took 4 bases from V and 0 from J; bases not matched to a gene: 0. CDR3 loop: CASSWDRANYGYTF. The DNA of the CDR3 is TGTGCCAGCAGTTGGGACAGGGCTAACTATGGCTACACCTTC.

This clonotype was seen ten or more times. This sequence joins TRBV14 and TRBJ2-1, with TRBD1 matching over 9 bases. V shed 3 bases, J shed 6 bases, and the junction held 12 bases outside the gene matches. The CDR3 contains 17 residues. From germline, CDR1 is SGHDN and CDR2 FVKESK. This CDR3 reads CASSHRRGQGSANEQFF. In DNA, the CDR3 is TGTGCCAGCAGCCATAGGCGCGGACAGGGGTCGGCCAATGAGCAGTTCTTC. Full variable domain (missing parts from reference TRBV14 and TRBJ2-1): EAGVTQFPSHSVIEKGQTVTLRCDPISGHDNLYWYRRVMGKEIKFLLHFVKESKQDESGMPNNRFLAERTGGTYSTLKVQPAELEDSGVYFCASSHRRGQGSANEQFFGPGTRLTVL.

There are many counts of this clonotype. The CDR3 nucleotides read TGTGCCAGCAGCGTACTAGAATCGGGGGCTACCTATGGCTACACCTTC. Its translation: CASSVLESGATYGYTF. The chain employs TRBV9 and TRBJ1-2, with D possibly being TRBD1 (6 bases). The CDR3 covers 16 residues. V lost 1 base and J 4 bases, leaving 17 bases between the germline ends. Germline loops: CDR1 SGDLS, CDR2 YYNGEE.

This clonotype was observed a few times. V and J are TRBV6-5 and TRBJ2-7, with D possibly being TRBD1 (5 bases). With 5 bases removed from V and 4 bases from J, the gap between germline ends came to 27 bases. The CDR3 runs 18 residues. Germline V gives CDR1 MNHEY, CDR2 SVGAGI. The CDR3: CASSTTLIRGGGDYEQYF. The CDR3 DNA reads as TGTGCCAGCAGTACGACCCTTATTAGGGGTGGCGGAGATTACGAGCAGTACTTC.

For this clonotype: Just one base apart from a much larger clone, this may be a read error. The V and J genes are TRBV19 and TRBJ2-1, with D possibly being TRBD2 (6 bases). This CDR3 region has 16 residues. The V gene's germline CDR1 is LNHDA and CDR2 SQIVND (reference sequence). The CDR3 loop is CASRGRNRDSYNGQFF. CDR3 nucleotides: TGTGCCAGTAGGGGACGGAACCGGGACTCCTACAATGGGCAGTTCTTC.